These 23 T cell receptor beta chains came from one sample sequenced in a study of beta chain features in type 1 diabetes. The study's findings and limits: Within each of all four CD4+ subsets, Type 1 diabetes patients had TCRB CDR3s that were moderately but significantly shorter.

Expressed TCRB transcripts were sequenced because the isolated RNA had all been reverse transcribed beforehand. The data were produced by immunoSEQ multiplex PCR, yet TCRdb's version contains in-frame clones alone and is incomplete. In the table there are 600,000 to 700,000 clones, roughly 12% of which are singletons. The antigens for these receptors are not known. The sample was naive CD4+ T cells from blood. These receptor sequences come from a man aged 30-40 years with type 1 diabetes.

This clone has only a few counts. This chain connects TRBV7-6 to TRBJ2-3; 8 bases are a match to TRBD2. The CDR3 extends over 15 amino acids. V shed 4 bases, J shed 5 bases, and the junction held 8 bases outside the gene matches. In germline, CDR1 is SGHVS, CDR2 FNYEAQ. As DNA, the CDR3 is TGTGCCAGCAGCTGGAGGGCGGGGGGAGAAGATACGCAGTATTTT. As protein: CASSWRAGGEDTQYF.

J is TRBJ1-5 and V is TRBV6-5; D possibly corresponds to TRBD1 (5 bases). Per germline, CDR1 MNHEY and CDR2 SVGAGI. The CDR3 contains 15 residues. Trimming pared 0 bases from V and 4 bases from J, leaving 10 bases between. The CDR3 loop reads CASSYSATANQPQHF. CDR3 bases: TGTGCCAGCAGTTACTCTGCGACAGCTAATCAGCCCCAGCATTTT.

This chain joins TRBV29-1 and TRBJ2-4; 7 bases match TRBD1. The CDR3 length is 15 residues. Germline-derived CDR1 and CDR2 are SQVTM and ANQGSEA. The trim removed 5 bases at V and 6 bases at J, leaving 13 bases unmatched. CDR3 DNA sequence: TGCAGCGTTCGCAGCGGTGAACAGGGGCCAAACATTCAGTACTTC. Translation gives CSVRSGEQGPNIQYF.

This clone was observed a few times. V is TRBV14 and J is TRBJ2-3, with D unresolved. The CDR3 is 12 residues long. CDR1 SGHDN and CDR2 FVKESK come from the germline V gene. Trimming pared 4 bases from V and 7 bases from J, leaving 9 bases between. CDR3 nucleotide sequence: TGTGCCAGCAGCCCTCTCGAAAATACGCAGTATTTT. Protein: CASSPLENTQYF.

The chain couples TRBV5-1 to TRBJ2-1, with TRBD1 matching over 9 bases. V shed 0 bases, J shed 6 bases, and the junction held 7 bases outside the gene matches. Germline-derived CDR1 and CDR2 are SGHRS and YFSETQ. The CDR3 runs to 16 residues. CDR3 sequence: CASSLARDRALNEQFF. CDR3 sequence (DNA): TGCGCCAGCAGCTTGGCCCGGGACAGGGCCCTCAATGAGCAGTTCTTC.

This clone was recorded a few times. This sequence joins TRBV30 and TRBJ1-6; D gene uncertain. V dropped 3 bases and J dropped 10 bases, with 13 bases sitting between them. The CDR3 spans 13 residues. The V gene's germline CDR1 is GTSNPN and CDR2 SVGIG (reference sequence). CDR3 protein: CAWRFGVNSPLHF. The CDR3 bases are TGTGCCTGGAGGTTCGGGGTTAACTCACCCCTCCACTTT.

J is TRBJ2-7 and V is TRBV4-3, with D perhaps assigned TRBD1 or TRBD2 (5 bases each). Per germline, CDR1 LGHNA and CDR2 YSLEER. With 2 bases removed from V and 3 bases from J, the gap between germline ends came to 8 bases. The CDR3 has 13 residues. CDR3 in DNA: TGCGCCAGCAGCCAAAAGAGGGGCTACGAGCAGTACTTC. It translates to CASSQKRGYEQYF.

DNA for the CDR3: TGCGCCAGCAGCTTGGTCCTCTTAACAATGAGCTCCTACAATGAGCAGTTCTTC. Its translation is CASSLVLLTMSSYNEQFF. The V call is TRBV5-1, the J call TRBJ2-1; D not resolved. The CDR3 totals 18 residues. Germline V gives CDR1 SGHRS, CDR2 YFSETQ. V was clipped by 0 bases and J by 0 bases, with 16 bases between them. Based on the CDR3 plus reference TRBV5-1 and TRBJ2-1, the full variable domain is KAGVTQTPRYLIKTRGQQVTLSCSPISGHRSVSWYQQTPGQGLQFLFEYFSETQRNKGNFPGRFSGRQFSNSRSEMNVSTLELGDSALYLCASSLVLLTMSSYNEQFFGPGTRLTVL.

Points on this clone: Other DNA sequences in the sample encode the same CDR3. V usage is TRBV4-3 and J usage is TRBJ1-5; D remains unclear. Trimming shortened V by 3 bases and J by 5 bases, and 8 bases separated the two germline ends. The germline CDR1 and CDR2 sequences are LGHNA and YSLEER. CDR3 size: 13 residues. The CDR3 nucleotides are TGCGCCAGCAGCCAGGACTCTGATCAGCCCCAGCATTTT. Translation gives CASSQDSDQPQHF.

This chain links TRBV5-6 with TRBJ2-3; no definite D call. The V and J ends lost 4 bases and 0 bases respectively, with 6 bases between them. Germline V gene sequence: CDR1 SGHDT, CDR2 YYEEEE. The CDR3 has 13 amino acids. CDR3 coding DNA: TGTGCCAGCAGCGTAGGAAGCACAGATACGCAGTATTTT. Amino acid sequence: CASSVGSTDTQYF.

The gene calls are TRBV5-1 and TRBJ1-2, with a tentative D call TRBD1 (5 bases). Germline V CDR1 and CDR2: SGHRS, YFSETQ. Trimming stripped 4 bases from V and 8 bases from J, with 9 bases between. The CDR3 contains 11 residues. The CDR3 DNA reads as TGCGCCAGCAGCGGGGCAGAGGGCTACACCTTC. Encoded protein: CASSGAEGYTF.

This clone was seen only a few times. The chain links TRBV18 to TRBJ2-1; unclear D gene. Trimming pared 0 bases from V and 2 bases from J, leaving 14 bases between. Germline CDR1 KGHSH, CDR2 LQKENI. The CDR3 is made up of 17 amino acids. The chain's CDR3 is CASSPPNSPATYNEQFF. CDR3 nucleotides: TGTGCCAGCTCACCACCGAACAGCCCGGCTACCTACAATGAGCAGTTCTTC.

Only a few counts were recorded for this clone. The chain is built from TRBV7-9 and TRBJ1-2; unclear D gene. Trimming left V 7 bases short and J 8 bases short, with 14 bases between. This CDR3 comprises 12 residues. CDR1 and CDR2 from the germline V gene are SEHNR and FQNEAQ (reference sequence). Written as DNA, the CDR3 is TGTGCCAGCACCCCGGGAGAAGGCGGCTACACCTTC. Protein product: CASTPGEGGYTF.

This clone was recorded a few times. The CDR3 coding sequence is TGCGCCAGCAGCTTGACAGGGAACTACAATGAGCAGTTCTTC. It is translated as CASSLTGNYNEQFF. The chain carries TRBV5-1 and TRBJ2-1, with a weak D call TRBD1 (6 bases). This CDR3 is 14 amino acids long. V was shortened by 1 base and J by 3 bases, with 8 bases between the two germline ends. Germline V lookup: CDR1 SGHRS, CDR2 YFSETQ.

The chain carries TRBV11-2 and TRBJ2-1; TRBD1 might be the D (6 bases). The ends were cut back, 6 bases at V and 0 bases at J, with 12 bases in the middle. The CDR3 loop spans 15 amino acids. CDR1 is SGHAT and CDR2 is FQNNGV in the germline V gene. The CDR3 is CASRYRDTSYNEQFF. CDR3 nucleotide sequence: TGTGCCAGCAGATACCGGGACACCTCCTACAATGAGCAGTTCTTC.

This clone was observed a few times. V is TRBV28 and J is TRBJ2-7, with D possibly TRBD2 on 6 matching bases. The germline V and J ends were trimmed by 3 bases and 1 base, with 16 bases remaining between them. Germline V gene sequence: CDR1 MDHEN, CDR2 SYDVKM. The CDR3 is 16 residues long. CDR3 sequence reads: CASSLGGVLESYEQYF. DNA for the CDR3: TGTGCCAGCAGTTTGGGAGGAGTCCTGGAGTCCTACGAGCAGTACTTC.

CDR3 protein: CASSSSGGTYNEQFF. The DNA for the CDR3 is TGTGCCAGCAGTTCTAGCGGGGGGACCTACAATGAGCAGTTCTTC. The chain carries TRBV2 and TRBJ2-1; TRBD2 aligns across 11 bases. Per germline, CDR1 SNHLY and CDR2 FYNNEI. V was clipped by 5 bases and J by 2 bases; unmatched bases: 2. The CDR3 has 15 amino acids.

The chain joins TRBV10-3 to TRBJ1-5, with unresolved D. V lost 6 bases and J 3 bases, leaving 9 bases between the germline ends. This CDR3 contains 13 residues. CDR1 and CDR2 from the germline V gene are ENHRY and SYGVKD. The CDR3 DNA sequence: TGTGCCATCAGGGCAGTTGACAATCAGCCCCAGCATTTT. This sequence encodes CAIRAVDNQPQHF.

V usage is TRBV2 and J usage is TRBJ1-5; TRBD1 matches at 9 bases. The CDR3 totals 16 residues. V was clipped by 5 bases and J by 1 base; unmatched bases: 6. Germline lookup yields CDR1 SNHLY and CDR2 FYNNEI. CDR3 nucleotide sequence: TGTGCCAGCAGTAAGGACAGGGGAAGGAGCAATCAGCCCCAGCATTTT. The encoded protein is CASSKDRGRSNQPQHF.

This clone was counted a few times. This chain connects TRBV19 to TRBJ2-1; 13 bases match TRBD2. Germline V CDR1 and CDR2: LNHDA, SQIVND (reference sequence). V lost 4 bases and J lost 9; bases outside the gene matches: 6. This CDR3 comprises 15 residues. CDR3 nucleotide sequence: TGTGCCAGTAGTACAGAGACTAGCGGGGGGACTGAGCAGTTCTTC. This translates into CASSTETSGGTEQFF.

The V and J genes are TRBV19 and TRBJ1-2, with 9 bases identical to TRBD1. This CDR3 has 14 amino acids. Germline V gene data show CDR1 as LNHDA and CDR2 as SQIVND (reference sequence). V dropped 9 bases and J dropped 6; count of bases not matched to a gene: 11. CDR3 coding DNA: TGTGCCAGCCGACGGGACAGGGTCGGCAATGGCTACACCTTC. Amino acids: CASRRDRVGNGYTF.

The CDR3 protein is CASSNKGQTAELFF. In nucleotides, the CDR3 is TGTGCCAGCAGCAACAAGGGACAGACTGCGGAACTGTTTTTT. The chain joins TRBV5-4 to TRBJ1-4; 7 positions agree with TRBD1. The CDR3 is made up of 14 amino acids. Losses at the gene ends were 4 bases for V and 12 bases for J; bases not matched to a gene: 12. Germline CDR1 SGHNT, CDR2 YYREEE (reference sequence). The whole variable domain, filled in from reference TRBV5-4 and TRBJ1-4, reads ETGVTQSPTHLIKTRGQQVTLRCSSQSGHNTVSWYQQALGQGPQFIFQYYREEENGRGNFPPRFSGLQFPNYSSELNVNALELDDSALYLCASSNKGQTAELFFGSGTQLSVL.

V is TRBV25-1 and J is TRBJ1-3; D ambiguous. Germline values: CDR1 MGHDK, CDR2 SYGVNS. This CDR3 has 13 residues. V lost 3 bases and J lost 2, with 5 bases in between. For the CDR3, the DNA is TGTGCCAGCAGTGATGCTGCTGGAAACACCATATATTTT. Translated, it gives CASSDAAGNTIYF.